The 5 T cell receptor beta chains below all came from one sample that was sequenced in a study of blood T cells in healthy people across ages. Through a sample-barcoded 5' primer and a J-beta primer mix, a second PCR was run for roughly 6 to 12 cycles. MiXCR, run by TCRdb on the 5' RACE reads, gives a single entry per CDR3 protein. The data show 700,000 to 950,000 distinct CDR3 sequences, roughly 41% seen once. The sequenced sample was blood. The receptor source for this set is an older woman in good health.

This clonotype turned up a few times. The chain joins TRBV6-2 or TRBV6-3 to TRBJ2-1; D possibly matches TRBD1 or TRBD2 (5 bases each). Germline CDR1 MNHEY, CDR2 SVGEGT. Trimming shortened V by 6 bases and J by 6 bases, and 12 bases separated the two germline ends. The CDR3 sequence is 13 residues long. The CDR3: CASRGTAGNEQFF. CDR3 nucleotides: TGTGCCAGCAGAGGGACGGCTGGCAATGAGCAGTTCTTC.

This clonotype was detected only a few times. J is TRBJ2-7 and V is TRBV29-1, with 9 bases identical to TRBD2. V shed 8 bases and J 3 bases; nucleotides not matched to a gene: 2. The CDR3 covers 11 residues. Per germline, CDR1 SQVTM and CDR2 ANQGSEA. CDR3 protein: CSYSGGYEQYF. The CDR3 DNA follows: TGCAGCTATAGCGGGGGCTACGAGCAGTACTTC.

The chain has TRBV20-1 and TRBJ1-2; 12 nucleotides agree with TRBD1. J was trimmed by 4 bases and V by 4 bases; bases with no gene match: 10. The germline V gene encodes CDR1 DFQATT and CDR2 SNEGSKA (reference sequence). The CDR3 totals 16 residues. CDR3 nucleotides: TGCAGTGCTATGGGGGGGACAGGGGGCGCCGGCTATGGCTACACCTTC. Translated, it gives CSAMGGTGGAGYGYTF.

This chain uses TRBV18 with TRBJ2-4; 8 bases line up with TRBD2. The CDR3 spans 15 residues. Germline CDR1 is KGHSH and CDR2 is LQKENI. Trimming took 2 bases from V and 6 from J; bases not matched to a gene: 6. The CDR3 DNA follows: TGTGCCAGCTCACCAGGAGCGGGAGATATAAACATTCAGTACTTC. It codes for CASSPGAGDINIQYF. Drawing the rest from reference TRBV18 and TRBJ2-4, the complete variable domain is NAGVMQNPRHLVRRRGQEARLRCSPMKGHSHVYWYRQLPEEGLKFMVYLQKENIIDESGMPKERFSAEFPKEGPSILRIQQVVRGDSAAYFCASSPGAGDINIQYFGAGTRLSVL.

J is TRBJ2-2 and V is TRBV7-9; D is unclear. Germline CDR1 reads SEHNR; CDR2 reads FQNEAQ (reference sequence). The CDR3 runs 14 residues. Trimming pared 0 bases from V and 5 bases from J, leaving 7 bases between. The CDR3 protein is CASSLAHGTGELFF. CDR3 nucleotides: TGTGCCAGCAGCTTAGCACACGGGACCGGGGAGCTGTTTTTT.